These 27 T cell receptor beta chains were sequenced from one sample in a study of blood T cells in healthy people across ages. A second about 7 to 11 cycle PCR used barcoded and J-beta primers. One entry per CDR3 protein results from TCRdb running MiXCR on the 5' RACE reads. The sample lists about 1,500,000 distinct CDR3 sequences, roughly 27% occurring once. Sequencing input: blood. The receptors were sampled from a woman aged 30 to 39 in good health.

On this clonotype itself: The junction shows a germline mismatch at one end, possibly a read error. The chain joins TRBV9 to TRBJ2-3, with TRBD2 identical over 7 bases. From germline, CDR1 is SGDLS and CDR2 YYNGEE. The CDR3 is 18 amino acids. In DNA form, the CDR3 reads TGTGCCAGCAGCCCAGAATTGGGGGGGGAAACTAGCACAAATACGCAGTATTTT. As protein: CASSPELGGETSTNTQYF.

This clonotype was observed at least ten times. V and J are TRBV29-1 and TRBJ2-3; 9 bases are shared with TRBD2. The germline V gene encodes CDR1 SQVTM and CDR2 ANQGSEA. The CDR3 runs to 15 residues. V was clipped by 6 bases and J by 2 bases; unmatched bases: 9. DNA for the CDR3: TGCAGCGTCGGACTAGCGCAGCTCCCCACAGATACGCAGTATTTT. Encoded protein: CSVGLAQLPTDTQYF.

This clonotype was seen ten or more times. The chain employs TRBV6-5 and TRBJ1-2, with 9 positions matching TRBD1. The germline V gene encodes CDR1 MNHEY and CDR2 SVGAGI. Losses at the gene ends were 0 bases for V and 8 bases for J; bases not matched to a gene: 10. This CDR3 spans 16 amino acids. CDR3 loop: CASSYSVGGQGWGYTF. The CDR3 DNA is TGTGCCAGCAGTTACTCGGTCGGGGGACAGGGTTGGGGCTACACCTTC.

The chain recombines TRBV10-3 with TRBJ1-6; 10 bases fit TRBD1. CDR1 and CDR2 from the germline V gene are ENHRY and SYGVKD. The CDR3 loop spans 13 amino acids. With 9 bases clipped from V and 7 bases from J, the junction kept 3 bases outside the gene matches. The CDR3 spells CAMTGGANSPLHF. For the CDR3, the DNA is TGTGCCATGACAGGGGGCGCGAATTCACCCCTCCACTTT.

This chain joins TRBV20-1 and TRBJ1-1; D remains unclear. CDR1 DFQATT and CDR2 SNEGSKA come from the germline V gene (reference sequence). The CDR3 runs 13 residues. The ends were cut back, 0 bases at V and 3 bases at J, with 8 bases in the middle. CDR3 amino acids: CSARDWRHTEAFF. CDR3 in DNA: TGCAGTGCTAGAGACTGGCGGCACACTGAAGCTTTCTTT.

This clonotype has a count of ten or more. The J gene is TRBJ2-7, the V gene TRBV7-2; D not certain. The CDR3 extends over 11 amino acids. Trimming removed 6 bases from V and 10 bases from J, with 13 bases in between. The germline gives CDR1 SGHTA, CDR2 FQGNSA. The CDR3 here is CASRLSELQYF. The CDR3 DNA reads TGTGCCAGCAGGCTGAGTGAGCTCCAGTACTTC.

This clonotype has only a few counts. The J gene is TRBJ1-2, the V gene TRBV11-2, with D tentatively TRBD1 (5 bases). The germline V gene encodes CDR1 SGHAT and CDR2 FQNNGV. The CDR3 runs to 17 residues. V was shortened by 1 base and J by 4 bases, with 19 bases between the two germline ends. CDR3 amino acids: CASSLAPTLRGGYGYTF. CDR3 sequence (DNA): TGTGCCAGCAGCTTAGCCCCAACACTCCGGGGCGGCTATGGCTACACCTTC.

The genes are TRBV6-2 or TRBV6-3 and TRBJ1-1; no clear D gene. The CDR3 sequence is 15 residues long. Germline assignment: CDR1 MNHEY and CDR2 SVGEGT. V was shortened by 2 bases and J by 1 base, with 11 bases between the two germline ends. The CDR3 loop is CASSYGPGWNTEAFF. The DNA of the CDR3 is TGTGCCAGCAGTTACGGCCCGGGTTGGAACACTGAAGCTTTCTTT.

The chain combines TRBV29-1 with TRBJ2-7; 10 positions match TRBD1. Germline-derived CDR1 and CDR2 are SQVTM and ANQGSEA. The CDR3 length is 14 residues. The V segment lost 7 bases and the J segment 6 bases; nucleotides outside the gene matches: 12. The CDR3 spells CSALRDDRGLEQYF. As DNA, the CDR3 is TGCAGCGCCCTCCGCGATGACAGGGGGCTCGAGCAGTACTTC.

This clonotype was seen many times. The chain uses TRBV25-1 and TRBJ2-1, with D hard to call. CDR3 length: 14 residues. Trimming pared 0 bases from V and 9 bases from J, leaving 12 bases between. Germline loops: CDR1 MGHDK, CDR2 SYGVNS. The CDR3 region is CASSEYLVGSEQFF. CDR3 DNA sequence: TGTGCCAGCAGTGAATACCTAGTTGGCAGTGAGCAGTTCTTC.

Here the CDR3 DNA reads TGCGCCAGCAGTATTCCGGCTAGCACAGATACGCAGTATTTT. Residues: CASSIPASTDTQYF. The genes are TRBV5-1 and TRBJ2-3; no definite D call. Trimming pared 5 bases from V and 0 bases from J, leaving 10 bases between. This CDR3 contains 14 residues. Germline CDR1 reads SGHRS; CDR2 reads YFSETQ.

With respect to this clonotype: A clone one base away is much larger, so this may be a read error. The J gene is TRBJ2-5, the V gene TRBV20-1, with 8 bases aligning to TRBD2. The germline CDR1 and CDR2 sequences are DFQATT and SNEGSKA (reference sequence). The CDR3 length is 15 residues. As DNA, the CDR3 is TGCAGTGCTCCCACAGCGGGGGACGTACAAGAGACCCCGTACTTC. As protein: CSAPTAGDVQETPYF.

This clonotype was counted many times. The chain combines TRBV4-1 with TRBJ2-5; D perhaps matches TRBD2 (5 bases). This CDR3 spans 14 amino acids. Germline CDR1 reads MGHRA; CDR2 reads YSYEKL. Trimming took off 4 bases at V and 5 bases at J, with 14 bases between the two ends. DNA of the CDR3: TGCGCCAGCAGCCGACCTGGAGGTGAGGAGACCCAGTACTTC. Its protein is CASSRPGGEETQYF.

This clonotype was seen many times. The CDR3 is CSAYTGISYEQYF. Written as DNA, the CDR3 is TGCAGTGCTTATACAGGGATAAGCTACGAGCAGTACTTC. The chain carries TRBV20-1 and TRBJ2-7; D might be TRBD1 (6 bases). Germline V lookup: CDR1 DFQATT, CDR2 SNEGSKA (reference sequence). Trimming removed 5 bases from V and 3 bases from J, with 14 bases in between. CDR3 length equals 13 residues.

The CDR3 spells CASSLGWAKEAEQYF. DNA of the CDR3: TGCGCCAGCAGCTTGGGTTGGGCTAAAGAAGCCGAGCAGTACTTC. V gene TRBV5-1 combines with J gene TRBJ2-7; D is uncertain. Per germline, CDR1 SGHRS and CDR2 YFSETQ. The CDR3 covers 15 residues. V lost 0 bases to trimming and J lost 6 bases, with 16 bases between them.

V is TRBV5-1 and J is TRBJ2-5, with TRBD1 matching over 7 bases. Germline V gene data show CDR1 as SGHRS and CDR2 as YFSETQ. V dropped 5 bases and J dropped 4; count of bases not matched to a gene: 5. This CDR3 region has 13 residues. CDR3 nucleotides: TGCGCCAGCAGTACAGGGGCGGTAGAGACCCAGTACTTC. This sequence encodes CASSTGAVETQYF.

V gene TRBV6-1 combines with J gene TRBJ2-3; maybe TRBD2 (6 bases). Trimming pared 7 bases from V and 2 bases from J, leaving 10 bases between. This CDR3 contains 13 residues. From germline, CDR1 is MNHNS and CDR2 SASEGT. The CDR3 nucleotides read TGTGCCAGCAAGGGGACTCCCACAGATACGCAGTATTTT. Protein sequence: CASKGTPTDTQYF.

The chain recombines TRBV5-1 with TRBJ1-1; D might be TRBD1 (5 bases). The CDR3 consists of 15 residues. The V end lost 7 bases, the J end lost 9 bases, and 25 bases lay between the germline ends. CDR1 is SGHRS and CDR2 is YFSETQ in the germline V gene. The CDR3 region has the DNA TGCGCCAGCGGGTCTTCTTCGGACCTAGGGACCCAAGCTTTCTTT. It yields the protein CASGSSSDLGTQAFF.

The chain combines TRBV25-1 with TRBJ1-4, with 10 bases fitting TRBD1. Germline V gives CDR1 MGHDK, CDR2 SYGVNS. The CDR3 has 14 residues. With V trimmed by 3 bases and J by 7 bases, 2 bases remained unmatched. The DNA for the CDR3 is TGTGCCAGCAGTGACCGGGACAGGGGTGAAAAACTGTTTTTT. It translates to CASSDRDRGEKLFF.

This clonotype was seen a handful of times. The genes are TRBV5-1 and TRBJ2-7; 10 nucleotides agree with TRBD2. Trimming at V came to 3 bases and at J to 5 bases, leaving 5 bases not matched to a gene. The length of the CDR3 is 14 residues. Germline CDR1 reads SGHRS; CDR2 reads YFSETQ. CDR3 region: CASSSGLAVHEQYF. The CDR3 nucleotides are TGCGCCAGCAGCTCCGGACTAGCGGTCCACGAGCAGTACTTC.

There are a few counts of this clonotype. V gene TRBV3-1 combines with J gene TRBJ2-7; 8 bases fit TRBD2. CDR1 is LGHDT and CDR2 is YNNKEL in the germline V gene (reference sequence). V trimming: 0 bases; J trimming: 7 bases; junction bases outside the gene matches: 14. The CDR3 has 17 residues. The CDR3 bases are TGTGCCAGCAGCCAAGATGGGCGGGGGGCACCCCTCCCTGAGCAGTACTTC. It is translated as CASSQDGRGAPLPEQYF.

The genes are TRBV2 and TRBJ2-7; D remains unclear. V was shortened by 5 bases and J by 6 bases, with 14 bases between the two germline ends. The germline V gene has CDR1 SNHLY and CDR2 FYNNEI. The CDR3 loop spans 13 amino acids. In nucleotides, the CDR3 is TGTGCCAGCAGTATGTCAGGTCTGGCCGAGCAGTACTTC. It encodes CASSMSGLAEQYF.

Comment on this clonotype: The junction and the germline gene differ at one end; a read error may be behind it. V gene TRBV4-1 combines with J gene TRBJ2-7; weak D call: TRBD1 (6 bases). The CDR3 spans 15 residues. Germline V gene lookup returns CDR1 MGHRA and CDR2 YSYEKL. The DNA for the CDR3 is TGCGCCAGCAGCCAAGGGACAGAATCTCCCTACAAGCAGTACTTC. It is translated as CASSQGTESPYKQYF.

In this sample, this clonotype turned up once. The chain has TRBV12-3 or TRBV12-4 and TRBJ1-1; D gene uncertain. Trimming took off 1 base at V and 7 bases at J, with 7 bases between the two ends. There are 12 residues in the CDR3. The CDR3 DNA sequence: TGTGCCAGCAGTTTAGGTAGTTTTGAAGCTTTCTTT. Translation gives CASSLGSFEAFF.

The chain recombines TRBV30 with TRBJ1-2; D is uncertain. The ends were cut back, 0 bases at V and 8 bases at J, with 10 bases in the middle. This CDR3 is built from 12 residues. The germline V gene encodes CDR1 GTSNPN and CDR2 SVGIG (reference sequence). CDR3 nucleotide sequence: TGTGCCTGGAGTGTACCGGGGTTGGGCTACACCTTC. This translates into CAWSVPGLGYTF.

The V gene is TRBV5-1, the J gene TRBJ1-1, with unresolved D. The germline V and J ends were trimmed by 1 base and 1 base, with 11 bases remaining between them. CDR3 length: 15 amino acids. Germline V CDR1 and CDR2: SGHRS, YFSETQ. CDR3: CASSLLLSGNTEAFF. The CDR3 DNA is TGCGCCAGCAGCTTGTTGCTATCCGGGAACACTGAAGCTTTCTTT.

This chain joins TRBV9 and TRBJ2-1; D may be TRBD2 (7 bases). Germline V gene sequence: CDR1 SGDLS, CDR2 YYNGEE. The CDR3 consists of 15 residues. V was clipped by 1 base and J by 2 bases, with 10 bases between them. The DNA of the CDR3 is TGTGCCAGCAGCGTAAACGGGGGGCCCTACAATGAGCAGTTCTTC. It codes for CASSVNGGPYNEQFF.